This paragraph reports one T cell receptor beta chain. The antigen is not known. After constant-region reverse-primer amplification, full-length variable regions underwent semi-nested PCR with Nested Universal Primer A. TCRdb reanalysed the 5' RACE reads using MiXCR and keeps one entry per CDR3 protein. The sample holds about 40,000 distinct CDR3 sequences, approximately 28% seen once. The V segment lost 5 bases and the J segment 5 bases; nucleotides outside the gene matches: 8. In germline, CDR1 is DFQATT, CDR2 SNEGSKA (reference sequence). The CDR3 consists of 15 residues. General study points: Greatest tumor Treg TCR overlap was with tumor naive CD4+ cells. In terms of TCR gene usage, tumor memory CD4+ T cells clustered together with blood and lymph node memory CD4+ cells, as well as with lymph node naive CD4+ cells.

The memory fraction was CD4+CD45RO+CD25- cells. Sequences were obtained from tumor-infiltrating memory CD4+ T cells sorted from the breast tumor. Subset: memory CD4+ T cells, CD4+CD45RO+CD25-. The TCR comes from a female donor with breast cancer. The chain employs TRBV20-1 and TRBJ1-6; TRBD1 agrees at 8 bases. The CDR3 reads CSAGRQGIDNSPLHF. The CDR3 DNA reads TGCAGTGCTGGAAGACAGGGGATAGATAATTCACCCCTCCACTTT.